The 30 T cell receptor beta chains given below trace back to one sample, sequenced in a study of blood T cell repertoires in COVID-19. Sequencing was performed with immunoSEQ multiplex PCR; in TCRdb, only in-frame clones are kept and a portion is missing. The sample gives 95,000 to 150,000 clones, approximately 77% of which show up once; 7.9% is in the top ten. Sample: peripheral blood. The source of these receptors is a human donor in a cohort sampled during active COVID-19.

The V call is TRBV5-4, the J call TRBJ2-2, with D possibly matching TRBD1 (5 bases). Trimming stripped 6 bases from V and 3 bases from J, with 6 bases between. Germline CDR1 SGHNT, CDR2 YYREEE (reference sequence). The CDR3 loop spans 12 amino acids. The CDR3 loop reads CASTRDTGELFF. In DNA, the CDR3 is TGTGCCAGCACCAGGGACACCGGGGAGCTGTTTTTT.

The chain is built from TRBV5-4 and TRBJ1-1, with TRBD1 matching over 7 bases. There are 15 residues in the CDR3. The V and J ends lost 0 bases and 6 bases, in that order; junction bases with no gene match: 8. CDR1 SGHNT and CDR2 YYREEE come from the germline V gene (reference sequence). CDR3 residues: CASSLVGRGFAEAFF. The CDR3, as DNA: TGTGCCAGCAGCTTGGTCGGCAGGGGGTTTGCTGAAGCTTTCTTT.

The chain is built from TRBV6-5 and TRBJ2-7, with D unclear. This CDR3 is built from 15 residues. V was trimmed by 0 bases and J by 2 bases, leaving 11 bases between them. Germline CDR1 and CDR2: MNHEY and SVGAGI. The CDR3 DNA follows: TGTGCCAGCAGTTACTCGAGGAGAACCACCTACGAGCAGTACTTC. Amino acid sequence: CASSYSRRTTYEQYF.

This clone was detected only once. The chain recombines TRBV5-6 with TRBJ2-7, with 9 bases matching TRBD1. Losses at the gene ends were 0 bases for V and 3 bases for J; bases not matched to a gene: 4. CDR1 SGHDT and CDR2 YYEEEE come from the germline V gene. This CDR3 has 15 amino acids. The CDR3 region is CASSLEGQGYYEQYF. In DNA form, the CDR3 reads TGTGCCAGCAGCTTGGAAGGACAGGGGTACTACGAGCAGTACTTC.

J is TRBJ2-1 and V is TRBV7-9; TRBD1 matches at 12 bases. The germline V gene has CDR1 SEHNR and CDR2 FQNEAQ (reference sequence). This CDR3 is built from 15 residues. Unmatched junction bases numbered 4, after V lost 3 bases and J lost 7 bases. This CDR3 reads CASSLGQGARNEQFF. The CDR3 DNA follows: TGTGCCAGCAGCTTGGGACAGGGGGCGCGTAATGAGCAGTTCTTC.

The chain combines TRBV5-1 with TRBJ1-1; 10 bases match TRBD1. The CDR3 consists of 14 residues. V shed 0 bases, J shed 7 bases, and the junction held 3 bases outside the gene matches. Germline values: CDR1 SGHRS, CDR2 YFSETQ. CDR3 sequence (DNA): TGCGCCAGCAGCTTGGCGGGACAGGGGAGTGAAGCTTTCTTT. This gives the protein CASSLAGQGSEAFF.

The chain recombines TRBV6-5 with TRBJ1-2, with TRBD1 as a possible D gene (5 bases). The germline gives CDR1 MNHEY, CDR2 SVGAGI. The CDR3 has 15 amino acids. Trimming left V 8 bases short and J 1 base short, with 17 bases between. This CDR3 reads CASRQGATYNYGYTF. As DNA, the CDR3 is TGTGCCAGCCGGCAGGGCGCTACTTATAACTATGGCTACACCTTC.

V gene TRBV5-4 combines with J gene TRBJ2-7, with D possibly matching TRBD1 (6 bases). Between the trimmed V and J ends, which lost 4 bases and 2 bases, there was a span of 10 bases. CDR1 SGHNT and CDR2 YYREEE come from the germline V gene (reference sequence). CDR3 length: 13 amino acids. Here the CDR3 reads CASSQGQTYEQYF. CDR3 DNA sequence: TGTGCCAGCAGCCAAGGACAGACCTACGAGCAGTACTTC. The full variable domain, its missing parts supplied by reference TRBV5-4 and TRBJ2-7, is ETGVTQSPTHLIKTRGQQVTLRCSSQSGHNTVSWYQQALGQGPQFIFQYYREEENGRGNFPPRFSGLQFPNYSSELNVNALELDDSALYLCASSQGQTYEQYFGPGTRLTVT.

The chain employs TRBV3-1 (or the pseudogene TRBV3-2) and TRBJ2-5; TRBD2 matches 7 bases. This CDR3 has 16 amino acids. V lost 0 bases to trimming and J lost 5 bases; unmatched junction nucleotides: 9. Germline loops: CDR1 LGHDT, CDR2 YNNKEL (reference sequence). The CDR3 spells CASSQDAGLVRETQYF. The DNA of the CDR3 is TGTGCCAGCAGCCAAGATGCAGGACTAGTCAGGGAGACCCAGTACTTC.

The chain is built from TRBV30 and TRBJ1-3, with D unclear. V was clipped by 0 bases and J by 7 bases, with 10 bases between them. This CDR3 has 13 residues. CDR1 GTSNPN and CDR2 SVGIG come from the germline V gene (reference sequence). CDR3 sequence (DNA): TGTGCCTGGAGTGTAATGGGAGGGAACACCATATATTTT. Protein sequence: CAWSVMGGNTIYF.

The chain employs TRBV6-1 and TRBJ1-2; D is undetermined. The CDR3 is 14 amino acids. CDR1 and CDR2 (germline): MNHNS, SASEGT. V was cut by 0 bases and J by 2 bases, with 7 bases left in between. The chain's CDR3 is CASSEASRNYGYTF. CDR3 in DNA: TGTGCCAGCAGTGAAGCGAGTCGGAACTATGGCTACACCTTC.

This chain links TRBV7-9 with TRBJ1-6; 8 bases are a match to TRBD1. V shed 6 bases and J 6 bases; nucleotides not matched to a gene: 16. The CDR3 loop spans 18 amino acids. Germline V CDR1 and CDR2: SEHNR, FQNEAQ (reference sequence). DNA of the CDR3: TGTGCCAGCAGTTCCATTTCCGGGACAGGATCCCCTAATTCACCCCTCCACTTT. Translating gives CASSSISGTGSPNSPLHF.

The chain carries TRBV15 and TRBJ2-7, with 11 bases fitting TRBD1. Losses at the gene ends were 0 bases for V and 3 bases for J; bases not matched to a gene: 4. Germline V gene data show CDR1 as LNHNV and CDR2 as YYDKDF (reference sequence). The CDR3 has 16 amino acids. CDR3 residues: CATSRDRGTGGYEQYF. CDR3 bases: TGTGCCACCAGCAGAGATAGGGGGACAGGGGGCTACGAGCAGTACTTC. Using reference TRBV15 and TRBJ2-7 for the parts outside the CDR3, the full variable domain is DAMVIQNPRYQVTQFGKPVTLSCSQTLNHNVMYWYQQKSSQAPKLLFHYYDKDFNNEADTPDNFQSRRPNTSFCFLDIRSPGLGDTAMYLCATSRDRGTGGYEQYFGPGTRLTVT.

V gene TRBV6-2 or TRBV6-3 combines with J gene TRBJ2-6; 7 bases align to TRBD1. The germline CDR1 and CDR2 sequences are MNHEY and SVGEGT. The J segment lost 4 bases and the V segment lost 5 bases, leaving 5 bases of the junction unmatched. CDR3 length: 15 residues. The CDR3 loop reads CASSTGEYGANVLTF. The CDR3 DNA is TGTGCCAGCAGTACAGGGGAGTACGGGGCCAACGTCCTGACTTTC.

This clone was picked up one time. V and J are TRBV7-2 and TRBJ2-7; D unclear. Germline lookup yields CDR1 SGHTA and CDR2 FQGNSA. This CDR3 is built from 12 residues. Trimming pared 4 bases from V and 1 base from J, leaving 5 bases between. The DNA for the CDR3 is TGTGCCAGCAGCTCCATGTCCTACGAGCAGTACTTC. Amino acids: CASSSMSYEQYF.

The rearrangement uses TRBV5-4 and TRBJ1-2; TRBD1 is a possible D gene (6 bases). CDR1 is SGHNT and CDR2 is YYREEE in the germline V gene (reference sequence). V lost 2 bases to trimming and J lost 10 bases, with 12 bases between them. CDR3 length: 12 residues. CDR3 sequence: CASSLTTGDYTF. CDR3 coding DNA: TGTGCCAGCAGCTTAACGACAGGCGACTACACCTTC. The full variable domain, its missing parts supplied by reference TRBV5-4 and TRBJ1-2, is ETGVTQSPTHLIKTRGQQVTLRCSSQSGHNTVSWYQQALGQGPQFIFQYYREEENGRGNFPPRFSGLQFPNYSSELNVNALELDDSALYLCASSLTTGDYTFGSGTRLTVV.

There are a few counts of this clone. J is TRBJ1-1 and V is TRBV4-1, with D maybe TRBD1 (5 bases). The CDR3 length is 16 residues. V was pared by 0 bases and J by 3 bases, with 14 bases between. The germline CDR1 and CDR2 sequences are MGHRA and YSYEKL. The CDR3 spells CASSQDPPGGYTEAFF. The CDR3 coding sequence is TGCGCCAGCAGCCAAGATCCGCCCGGGGGGTACACTGAAGCTTTCTTT.

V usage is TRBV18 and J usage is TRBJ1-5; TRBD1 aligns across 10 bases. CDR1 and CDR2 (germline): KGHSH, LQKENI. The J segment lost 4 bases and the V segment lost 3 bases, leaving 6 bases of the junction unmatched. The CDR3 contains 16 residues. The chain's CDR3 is CASSPGQGVTNQPQHF. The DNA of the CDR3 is TGTGCCAGCTCACCCGGACAGGGGGTAACTAATCAGCCCCAGCATTTT. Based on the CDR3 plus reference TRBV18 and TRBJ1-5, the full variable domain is NAGVMQNPRHLVRRRGQEARLRCSPMKGHSHVYWYRQLPEEGLKFMVYLQKENIIDESGMPKERFSAEFPKEGPSILRIQQVVRGDSAAYFCASSPGQGVTNQPQHFGDGTRLSIL.

Here the CDR3 DNA reads TGTGCCAGTAGTAGGGGACAGGGCGGTAAGACCCAGTACTTC. This codes for CASSRGQGGKTQYF. This chain links TRBV19 with TRBJ2-5; 9 nucleotides align to TRBD1. Germline V CDR1 and CDR2: LNHDA, SQIVND (reference sequence). This CDR3 spans 14 amino acids. J was trimmed by 6 bases and V by 4 bases; bases with no gene match: 6.

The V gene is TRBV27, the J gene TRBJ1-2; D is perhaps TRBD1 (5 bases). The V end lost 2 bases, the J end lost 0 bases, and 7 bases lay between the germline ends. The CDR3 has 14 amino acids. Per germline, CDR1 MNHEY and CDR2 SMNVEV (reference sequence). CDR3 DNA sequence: TGTGCCAGCAGTTTAGCAGGGACTAACTATGGCTACACCTTC. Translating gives CASSLAGTNYGYTF.

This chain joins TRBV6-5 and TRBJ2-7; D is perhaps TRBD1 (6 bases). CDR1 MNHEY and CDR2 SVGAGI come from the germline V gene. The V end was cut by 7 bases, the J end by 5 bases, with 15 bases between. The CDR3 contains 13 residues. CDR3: CASTLGQGNEQYF. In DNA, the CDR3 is TGTGCCAGCACCCTTGGTCAGGGGAACGAGCAGTACTTC.

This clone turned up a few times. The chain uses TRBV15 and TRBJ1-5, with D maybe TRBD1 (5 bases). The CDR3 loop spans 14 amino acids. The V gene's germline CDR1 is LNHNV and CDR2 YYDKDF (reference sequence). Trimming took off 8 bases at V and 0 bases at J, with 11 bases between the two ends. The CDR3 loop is CATGPGFSNQPQHF. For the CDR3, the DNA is TGTGCCACCGGGCCAGGGTTTAGCAATCAGCCCCAGCATTTT.

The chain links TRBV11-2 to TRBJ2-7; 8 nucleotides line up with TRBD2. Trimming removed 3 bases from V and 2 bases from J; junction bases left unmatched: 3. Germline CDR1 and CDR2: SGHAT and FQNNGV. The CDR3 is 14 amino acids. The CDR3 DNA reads TGTGCCAGCAGCTTCCAGCGGGGGCCCTACGAGCAGTACTTC. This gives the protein CASSFQRGPYEQYF.

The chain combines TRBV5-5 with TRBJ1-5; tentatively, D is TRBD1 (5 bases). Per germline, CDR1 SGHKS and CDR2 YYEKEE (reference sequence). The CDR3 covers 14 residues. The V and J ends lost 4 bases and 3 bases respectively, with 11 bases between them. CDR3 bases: TGTGCCAGCAGCCCAGACAGCCACAATCAGCCCCAGCATTTT. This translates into CASSPDSHNQPQHF. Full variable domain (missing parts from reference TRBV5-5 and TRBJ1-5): DAGVTQSPTHLIKTRGQQVTLRCSPISGHKSVSWYQQVLGQGPQFIFQYYEKEERGRGNFPDRFSARQFPNYSSELNVNALLLGDSALYLCASSPDSHNQPQHFGDGTRLSIL.

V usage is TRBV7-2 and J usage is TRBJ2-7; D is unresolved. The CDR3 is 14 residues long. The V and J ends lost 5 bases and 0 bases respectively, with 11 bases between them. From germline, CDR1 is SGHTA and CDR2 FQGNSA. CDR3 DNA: TGTGCCAGCAGCCAGCCGGGTCACTCCTACGAGCAGTACTTC. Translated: CASSQPGHSYEQYF. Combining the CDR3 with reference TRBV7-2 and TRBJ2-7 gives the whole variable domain GAGVSQSPSNKVTEKGKDVELRCDPISGHTALYWYRQSLGQGLEFLIYFQGNSAPDKSGLPSDRFSAERTGGSVSTLTIQRTQQEDSAVYLCASSQPGHSYEQYFGPGTRLTVT.

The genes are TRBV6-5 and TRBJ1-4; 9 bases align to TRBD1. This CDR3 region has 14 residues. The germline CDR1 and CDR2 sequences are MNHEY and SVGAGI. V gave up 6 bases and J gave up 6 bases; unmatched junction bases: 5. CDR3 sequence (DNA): TGTGCCAGCAGCGGGACAGGGTTTGATGAAAAACTGTTTTTT. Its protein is CASSGTGFDEKLFF.

The chain's CDR3 is CASSQDQGLRGNTIYF. In nucleotides, the CDR3 is TGCGCCAGCAGCCAAGATCAGGGGCTAAGGGGAAACACCATATATTTT. The chain joins TRBV4-1 to TRBJ1-3, with a tentative D call TRBD1 (6 bases). Trimming removed 0 bases from V and 4 bases from J, with 13 bases in between. Germline V lookup: CDR1 MGHRA, CDR2 YSYEKL. The CDR3 sequence is 16 residues long.

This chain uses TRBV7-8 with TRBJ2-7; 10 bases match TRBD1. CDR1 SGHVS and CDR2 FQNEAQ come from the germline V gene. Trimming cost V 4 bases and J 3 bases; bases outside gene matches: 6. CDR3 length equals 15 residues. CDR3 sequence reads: CASSYRDRGLYEQYF. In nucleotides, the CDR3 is TGTGCCAGCAGCTACCGGGACAGGGGACTCTACGAGCAGTACTTC.

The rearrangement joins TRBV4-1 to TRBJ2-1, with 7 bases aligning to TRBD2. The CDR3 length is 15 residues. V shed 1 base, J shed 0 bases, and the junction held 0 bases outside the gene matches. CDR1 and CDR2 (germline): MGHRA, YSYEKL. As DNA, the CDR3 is TGCGCCAGCAGCCAAGGCGGGAGCTCCTACAATGAGCAGTTCTTC. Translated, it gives CASSQGGSSYNEQFF.

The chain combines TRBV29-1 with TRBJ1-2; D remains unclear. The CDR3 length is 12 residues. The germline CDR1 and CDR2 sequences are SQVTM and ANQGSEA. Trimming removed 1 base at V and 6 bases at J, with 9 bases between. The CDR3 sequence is CSVEAEKNGYTF. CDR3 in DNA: TGCAGCGTTGAAGCGGAGAAAAATGGCTACACCTTC.